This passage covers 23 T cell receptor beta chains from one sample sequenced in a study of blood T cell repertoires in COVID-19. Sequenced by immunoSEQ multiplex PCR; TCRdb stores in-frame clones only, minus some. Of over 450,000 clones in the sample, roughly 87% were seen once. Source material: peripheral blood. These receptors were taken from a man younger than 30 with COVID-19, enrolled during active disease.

CDR3 in amino acids: CASSPGYSSYNEQFF. The CDR3 DNA follows: TGTGCCAGCTCACCAGGCTACAGCTCCTACAATGAGCAGTTCTTC. The V gene is TRBV18, the J gene TRBJ2-1, with D unresolved. This CDR3 is 15 amino acids long. The V and J ends lost 2 bases and 0 bases respectively, with 8 bases between them. Germline values: CDR1 KGHSH, CDR2 LQKENI.

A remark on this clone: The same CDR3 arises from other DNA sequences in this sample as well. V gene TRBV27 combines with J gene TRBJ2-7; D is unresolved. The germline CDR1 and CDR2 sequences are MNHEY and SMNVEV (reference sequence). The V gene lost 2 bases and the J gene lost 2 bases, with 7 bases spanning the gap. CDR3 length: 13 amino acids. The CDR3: CASSLGQTYEQYF. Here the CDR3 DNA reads TGTGCCAGCAGTTTAGGTCAGACCTACGAGCAGTACTTC.

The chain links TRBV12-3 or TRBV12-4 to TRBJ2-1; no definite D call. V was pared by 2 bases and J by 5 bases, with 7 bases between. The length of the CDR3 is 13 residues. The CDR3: CASSLNTDNEQFF. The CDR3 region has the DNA TGTGCCAGCAGTTTAAATACGGACAATGAGCAGTTCTTC.

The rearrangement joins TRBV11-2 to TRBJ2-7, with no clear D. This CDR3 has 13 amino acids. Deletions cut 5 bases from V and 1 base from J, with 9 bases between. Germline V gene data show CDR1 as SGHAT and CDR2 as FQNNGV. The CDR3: CASSVTGSYEQYF. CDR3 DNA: TGTGCCAGCAGCGTGACTGGTTCCTACGAGCAGTACTTC.

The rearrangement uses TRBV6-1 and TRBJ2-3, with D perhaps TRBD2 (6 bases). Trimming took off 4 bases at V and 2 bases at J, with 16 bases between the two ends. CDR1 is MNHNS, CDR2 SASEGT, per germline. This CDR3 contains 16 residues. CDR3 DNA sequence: TGTGCCAGCAGTGCTTTAAAGGGAGGTCCCACAGATACGCAGTATTTT. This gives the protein CASSALKGGPTDTQYF.

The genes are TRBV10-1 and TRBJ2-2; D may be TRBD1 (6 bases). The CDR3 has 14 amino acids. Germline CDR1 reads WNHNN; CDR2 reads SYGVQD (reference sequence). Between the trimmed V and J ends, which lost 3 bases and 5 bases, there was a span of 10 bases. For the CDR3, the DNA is TGCGCCAGCAGTGATACAGGGAGAACCGGGGAGCTGTTTTTT. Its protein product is CASSDTGRTGELFF.

For the CDR3, the DNA is TGTGCCAGCAGACTACATGGAGAGAACACTGAAGCTTTCTTT. Protein sequence: CASRLHGENTEAFF. V gene TRBV27 combines with J gene TRBJ1-1, with D hard to call. Trimming took off 6 bases at V and 1 base at J, with 12 bases between the two ends. The CDR3 has 14 residues. Germline V gene lookup returns CDR1 MNHEY and CDR2 SMNVEV (reference sequence).

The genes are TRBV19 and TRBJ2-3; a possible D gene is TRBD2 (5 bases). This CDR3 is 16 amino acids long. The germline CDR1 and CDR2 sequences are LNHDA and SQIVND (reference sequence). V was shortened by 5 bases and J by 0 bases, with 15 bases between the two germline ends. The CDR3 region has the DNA TGTGCCAGTAGTGACTTCCCTAGCAGAAGCACAGATACGCAGTATTTT. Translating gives CASSDFPSRSTDTQYF.

Written as DNA, the CDR3 is TGTGCCAGCAGCTTCGCGGGGGGGCCTTTTGAGCAGTTCTTC. Amino acid sequence: CASSFAGGPFEQFF. The rearrangement uses TRBV5-4 and TRBJ2-1; 9 bases are a match to TRBD2. Germline V gene sequence: CDR1 SGHNT, CDR2 YYREEE (reference sequence). The V and J ends lost 2 bases and 9 bases, in that order; junction bases with no gene match: 6. The CDR3 is made up of 14 amino acids.

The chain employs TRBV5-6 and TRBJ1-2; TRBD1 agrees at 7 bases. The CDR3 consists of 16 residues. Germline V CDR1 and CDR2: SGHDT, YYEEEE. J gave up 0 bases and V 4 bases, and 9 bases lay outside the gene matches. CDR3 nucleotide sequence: TGTGCCAGCAGCCGGGCAGGGGGACTGACTAACTATGGCTACACCTTC. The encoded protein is CASSRAGGLTNYGYTF. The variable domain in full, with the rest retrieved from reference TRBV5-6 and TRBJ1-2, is DAGVTQSPTHLIKTRGQQVTLRCSPKSGHDTVSWYQQALGQGPQFIFQYYEEEERQRGNFPDRFSGHQFPNYSSELNVNALLLGDSALYLCASSRAGGLTNYGYTFGSGTRLTVV.

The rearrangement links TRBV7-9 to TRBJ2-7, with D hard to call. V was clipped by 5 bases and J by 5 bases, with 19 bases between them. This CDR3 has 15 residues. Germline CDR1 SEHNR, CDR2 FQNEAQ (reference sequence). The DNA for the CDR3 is TGTGCCAGCAGCCCCGCAGGATATTCGGCAAACGAGCAGTACTTC. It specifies CASSPAGYSANEQYF.

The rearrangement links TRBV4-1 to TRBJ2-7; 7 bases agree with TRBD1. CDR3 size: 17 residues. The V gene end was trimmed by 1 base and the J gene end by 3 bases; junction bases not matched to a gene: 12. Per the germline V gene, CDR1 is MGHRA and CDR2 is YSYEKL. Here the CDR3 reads CASSQGVNRGNIYEQYF. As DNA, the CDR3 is TGCGCCAGCAGCCAAGGGGTCAACAGGGGCAATATCTACGAGCAGTACTTC.

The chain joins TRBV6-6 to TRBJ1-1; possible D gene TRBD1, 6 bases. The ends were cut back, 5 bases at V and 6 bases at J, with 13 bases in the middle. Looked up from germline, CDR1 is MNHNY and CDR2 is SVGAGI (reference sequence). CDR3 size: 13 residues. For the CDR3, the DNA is TGTGCCAGCAGTCCCCTAAGGACAGCTGAAGCTTTCTTT. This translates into CASSPLRTAEAFF.

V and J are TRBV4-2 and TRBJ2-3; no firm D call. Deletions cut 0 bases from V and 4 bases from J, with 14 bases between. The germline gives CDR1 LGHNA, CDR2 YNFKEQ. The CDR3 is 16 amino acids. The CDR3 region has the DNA TGTGCCAGCAGCCAAGACCGCCCAGGCTGGTCAGATACGCAGTATTTT. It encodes CASSQDRPGWSDTQYF.

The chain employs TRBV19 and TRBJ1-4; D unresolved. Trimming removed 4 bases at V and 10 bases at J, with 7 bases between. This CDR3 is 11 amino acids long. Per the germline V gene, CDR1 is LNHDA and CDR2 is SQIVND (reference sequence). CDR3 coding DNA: TGTGCCAGTAGTACTGGCGGAAAACTGTTTTTT. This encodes CASSTGGKLFF.

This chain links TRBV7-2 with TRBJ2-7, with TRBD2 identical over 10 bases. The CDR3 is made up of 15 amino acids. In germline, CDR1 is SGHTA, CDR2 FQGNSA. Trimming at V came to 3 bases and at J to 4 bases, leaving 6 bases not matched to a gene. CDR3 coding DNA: TGTGCCAGCAGCTTTCGCGCTAGCGGGGGATACGAGCAGTACTTC. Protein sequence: CASSFRASGGYEQYF.

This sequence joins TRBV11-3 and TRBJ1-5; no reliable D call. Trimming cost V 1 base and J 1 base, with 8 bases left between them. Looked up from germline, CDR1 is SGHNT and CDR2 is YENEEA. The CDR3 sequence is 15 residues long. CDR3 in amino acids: CASSLVYSSNQPQHF. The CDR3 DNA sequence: TGTGCCAGCAGCTTAGTTTACAGCAGCAATCAGCCCCAGCATTTT.

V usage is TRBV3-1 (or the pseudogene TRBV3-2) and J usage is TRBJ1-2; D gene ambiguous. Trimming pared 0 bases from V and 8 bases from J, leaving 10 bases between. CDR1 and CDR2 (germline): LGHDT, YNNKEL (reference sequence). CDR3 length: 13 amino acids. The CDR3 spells CASSQEGVGGYTF. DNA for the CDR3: TGTGCCAGCAGCCAAGAGGGTGTGGGCGGCTACACCTTC.

The CDR3 reads CASIDRGTEAFF. As DNA, the CDR3 is TGTGCCAGCATTGATCGGGGCACTGAAGCTTTCTTT. V is TRBV2 and J is TRBJ1-1; D gene ambiguous. The CDR3 length is 12 residues. Germline V CDR1 and CDR2: SNHLY, FYNNEI. With 7 bases removed from V and 4 bases from J, the gap between germline ends came to 10 bases.

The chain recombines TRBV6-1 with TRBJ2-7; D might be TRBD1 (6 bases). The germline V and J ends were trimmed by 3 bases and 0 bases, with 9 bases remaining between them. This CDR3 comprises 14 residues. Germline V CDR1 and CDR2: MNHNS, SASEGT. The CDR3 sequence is CASSETGNSYEQYF. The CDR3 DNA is TGTGCCAGCAGTGAGACAGGTAACTCCTACGAGCAGTACTTC.

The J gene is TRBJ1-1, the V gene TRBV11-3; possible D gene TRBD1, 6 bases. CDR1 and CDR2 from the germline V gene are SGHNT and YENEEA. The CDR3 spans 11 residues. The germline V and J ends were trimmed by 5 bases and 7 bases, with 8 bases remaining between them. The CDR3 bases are TGTGCCAGCAGCCCGGACAGTGAAGCTTTCTTT. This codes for CASSPDSEAFF.

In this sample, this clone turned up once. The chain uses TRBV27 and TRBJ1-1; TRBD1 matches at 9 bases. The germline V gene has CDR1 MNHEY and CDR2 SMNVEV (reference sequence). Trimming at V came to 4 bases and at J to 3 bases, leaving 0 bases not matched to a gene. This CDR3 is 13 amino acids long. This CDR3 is CASSWTGDTEAFF. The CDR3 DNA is TGTGCCAGCAGTTGGACAGGGGACACTGAAGCTTTCTTT.

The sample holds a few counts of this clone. CDR3 protein: CASSQDGVAVSKNIQYF. CDR3 nucleotides: TGTGCCAGCAGCCAAGACGGGGTCGCGGTTTCCAAAAACATTCAGTACTTC. The genes are TRBV4-2 and TRBJ2-4, with a tentative D call TRBD2 (5 bases). Germline V gene lookup returns CDR1 LGHNA and CDR2 YNFKEQ. The CDR3 length is 17 residues. V gave up 0 bases and J gave up 2 bases, with 14 bases separating them.